The TCR beta chain under discussion was sequenced for a study of T cell repertoires in cytomegalovirus infection. On the study more broadly: Both CMV infection and a matching HLA type were indicated by public TCR beta signatures.

To note about this clonotype: Its antigen is still unknown.

TCRdb ran MiXCR on the reads and lists one entry per CDR3 protein. The table has about 160,000 distinct CDR3 sequences, roughly 22% seen once. Study-level results: Summed frequency of public TCR beta families distinguished CMV carriers with the relevant HLA.

The CDR3 is 17 residues long. CDR1 and CDR2 (germline): SGHTA, FQGNSA. V trimming: 1 base; J trimming: 2 bases; junction bases outside the gene matches: 6. This sequence joins TRBV7-2 and TRBJ2-1, with 9 bases identical to TRBD1. This receptor was identified in a human donor in good health (CMV status not recorded). Some clones in this sample may be carry-over from other donors' samples. Sequencing was performed on CD8+ T cells from cultured PBMCs, taken from culture after CMV antigen stimulation. The CDR3 protein is CASSLDRGPTAYNEQFF. DNA for the CDR3: TGTGCCAGCAGCTTAGACAGGGGGCCGACGGCCTACAATGAGCAGTTCTTC.